This T cell receptor beta chain originates from a study of CD8 T cells in Susac syndrome. In the multiple sclerosis control group, patients were treatment-naive and had stable or active relapsing-remitting disease. The CDR3 is made up of 12 amino acids. Trimming cost V 4 bases and J 7 bases, with 11 bases left between them. Germline loops: CDR1 SGHVT, CDR2 SQSDAQ. Reverse transcription of about 0.5 to 1 ug RNA was carried out with random hexamers. Amplification of TCR beta CDR3 was carried out by immunoSEQ multiplex PCR, which covered 54 Vbeta and 13 Jbeta segments. TCRdb ran MiXCR on the immunoSEQ multiplex PCR reads and lists one entry per CDR3 protein. Of about 300,000 distinct CDR3 sequences in the sample, about 91% were seen once.

The gene calls are TRBV7-4 and TRBJ2-7; tentative D call: TRBD2 (6 bases). The sequenced material came from CD4+ T cells from PBMCs. The source is a human donor with multiple sclerosis. CDR3 loop: CASSSYSGEQYF. CDR3 DNA sequence: TGTGCCAGCAGCTCTTATAGCGGAGAGCAGTACTTC.